Included here is one T cell receptor beta chain sequence, with context. Its specificity is not known. The data originate from a study of vaccination and CD4 T cells after COVID-19. Specified treatment: roughly nine-day PBMC culture with coronavirus spike peptide pools or control peptides (ViraFEST assay). CD4+ T cells that had been cultured provided DNA sequenced with the Oncomine TCR Beta short-read assay. Using its own MiXCR run on the PCR reads, TCRdb lists one record per CDR3 protein. The sample shows approximately 11,000 distinct CDR3 sequences, 45% to 55% of them seen only once. Per the germline V gene, CDR1 is SGHDT and CDR2 is YYEEEE. V lost 4 bases, J lost 6 bases, and 13 bases lay in between. CDR3 length: 13 amino acids.

J is TRBJ1-1 and V is TRBV5-6; TRBD1 might be the D (6 bases). This TCR derives from a human donor with COVID-19. Material: cultured CD4+ T cells from blood, obtained after SARS-CoV-2 vaccination. CDR3 residues: CASSLQGGAEAFF. The CDR3 nucleotides read TGTGCCAGCAGCCTCCAAGGGGGGGCTGAAGCTTTCTTT.